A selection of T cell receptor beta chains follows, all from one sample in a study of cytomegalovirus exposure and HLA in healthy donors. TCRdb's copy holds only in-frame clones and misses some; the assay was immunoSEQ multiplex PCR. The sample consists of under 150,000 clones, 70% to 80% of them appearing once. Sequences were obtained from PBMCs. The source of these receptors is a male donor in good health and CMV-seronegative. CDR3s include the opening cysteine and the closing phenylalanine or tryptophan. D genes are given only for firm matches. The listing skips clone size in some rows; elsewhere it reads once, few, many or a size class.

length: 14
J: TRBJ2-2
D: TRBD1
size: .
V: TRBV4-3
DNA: TGCGCCAGCAGCCAATTAACAGGGGCCGGGGAGCTGTTTTTT
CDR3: CASSQLTGAGELFF

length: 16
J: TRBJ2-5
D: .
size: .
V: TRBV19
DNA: TGTGCCAGTAGTATGTCGACAATGACCGACCAAGAGACCCAGTACTTC
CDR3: CASSMSTMTDQETQYF

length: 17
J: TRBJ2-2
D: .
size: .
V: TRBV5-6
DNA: TGTGCCAGCAGCCAGATGGATTACGGGGAAGACACCGGGGAGCTGTTTTTT
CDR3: CASSQMDYGEDTGELFF

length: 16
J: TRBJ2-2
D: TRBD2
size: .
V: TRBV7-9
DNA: TGTGCCAGCAGCTTGGCCCGCGGGGGGCGGACCGGGGAGCTGTTTTTT
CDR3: CASSLARGGRTGELFF

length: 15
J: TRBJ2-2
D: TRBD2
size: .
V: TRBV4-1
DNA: TGCGCCAGCAGCCTCCTGGGAGGGGACACCGGGGAGCTGTTTTTT
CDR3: CASSLLGGDTGELFF

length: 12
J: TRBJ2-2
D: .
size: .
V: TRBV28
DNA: TGTGCCAGCAGTTTCCGGACCGGGGAGCTGTTTTTT
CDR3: CASSFRTGELFF

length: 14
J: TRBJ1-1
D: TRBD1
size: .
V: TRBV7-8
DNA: TGTGCCAGCAGCGTACAGGGGGCGAGGACTGAAGCTTTCTTT
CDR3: CASSVQGARTEAFF

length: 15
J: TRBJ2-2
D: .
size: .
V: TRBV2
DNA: TGTGCCAGCAGTGTACAGGGTCTAGGTTCCGGGGAGCTGTTTTTT
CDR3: CASSVQGLGSGELFF

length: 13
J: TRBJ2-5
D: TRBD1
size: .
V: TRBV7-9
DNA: TGTGCCAGCAGCCACGGACAGGGGGAGACCCAGTACTTC
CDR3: CASSHGQGETQYF

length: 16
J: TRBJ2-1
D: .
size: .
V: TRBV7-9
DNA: TGTGCCAGCAGCTTAGTTTTAGGACAGCGCTTCAATGAGCAGTTCTTC
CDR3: CASSLVLGQRFNEQFF

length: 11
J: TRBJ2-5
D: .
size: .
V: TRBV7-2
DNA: TGTGCCAGCAGCTTAGCGTGGGAGCAGTACTTC
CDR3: CASSLAWEQYF

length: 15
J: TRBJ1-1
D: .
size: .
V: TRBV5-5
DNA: TGTGCCAGCAGCCCAAAACAGGGTTTTGACGCTGAAGCTTTCTTT
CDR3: CASSPKQGFDAEAFF

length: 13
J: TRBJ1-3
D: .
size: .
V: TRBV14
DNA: TGTGCCAGCAGCCAATGGCAGGGAAACACCATATATTTT
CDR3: CASSQWQGNTIYF

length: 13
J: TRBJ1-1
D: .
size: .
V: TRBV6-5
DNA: TGTGCCAGCAGTTATAGCGGGTACACTGAAGCTTTCTTT
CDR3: CASSYSGYTEAFF

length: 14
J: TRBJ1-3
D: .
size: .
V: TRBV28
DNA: TGTGCCAGCACTTCCACAGGGACAGGAAACACCATATATTTT
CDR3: CASTSTGTGNTIYF

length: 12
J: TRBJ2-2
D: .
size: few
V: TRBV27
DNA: TGTGCCAGCAGTCCGTCGGCCGGGGAGCTGTTTTTT
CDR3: CASSPSAGELFF

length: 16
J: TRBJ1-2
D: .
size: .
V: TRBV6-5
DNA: TGTGCCAGCAGTTACATACGGACCGGGGGTGGCTATGGCTACACCTTC
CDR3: CASSYIRTGGGYGYTF

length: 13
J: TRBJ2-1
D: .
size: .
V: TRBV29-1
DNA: TGCAGCGTTGGGCTCTTCTCCTACAATGAGCAGTTCTTC
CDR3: CSVGLFSYNEQFF

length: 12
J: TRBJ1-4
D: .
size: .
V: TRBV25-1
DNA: TGTGCCAGCAACAGGAGGGGTGAAAAACTGTTTTTT
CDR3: CASNRRGEKLFF

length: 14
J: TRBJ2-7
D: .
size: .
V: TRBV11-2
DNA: TGTGCCAGCAGCTTAGAGGGCCCCGGCTACGAGCAGTACTTC
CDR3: CASSLEGPGYEQYF

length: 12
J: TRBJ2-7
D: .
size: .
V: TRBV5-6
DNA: TGTGCCAGCAGCTCGGGTCCATCTGAGCAGTACTTC
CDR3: CASSSGPSEQYF

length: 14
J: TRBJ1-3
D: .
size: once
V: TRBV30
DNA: TGTGCCTGGAACCAGGGATACGGCGGAAACACCATATATTTT
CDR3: CAWNQGYGGNTIYF

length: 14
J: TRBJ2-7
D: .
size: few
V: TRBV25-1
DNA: TGTGCCAGCAGTGCCATACTCCATGGAGGCGAGCAGTACTTC
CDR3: CASSAILHGGEQYF

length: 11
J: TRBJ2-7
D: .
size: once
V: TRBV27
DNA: TGTGCCAGCAGTGCCGGGTTCGAGCAGTACTTC
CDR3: CASSAGFEQYF

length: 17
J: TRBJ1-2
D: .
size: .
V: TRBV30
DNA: TGTGCCTGGAGTACCCAACCGGGACTCTCCCATGGGGCTGGCTACACCTTC
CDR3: CAWSTQPGLSHGAGYTF

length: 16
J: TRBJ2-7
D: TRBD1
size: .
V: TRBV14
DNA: TGTGCCAGCAGCCGCGCCGGGACAGGGCGTTTCTACGAGCAGTACTTC
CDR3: CASSRAGTGRFYEQYF

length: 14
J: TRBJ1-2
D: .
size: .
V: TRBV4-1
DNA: TGCGCCAGCAGCCAAGATACGAGTGACTATGGCTACACCTTC
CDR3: CASSQDTSDYGYTF

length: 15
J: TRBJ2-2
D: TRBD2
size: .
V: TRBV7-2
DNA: TGTGCCAGCAGCCCGGGACTAGCCGGCACCGGGGAGCTGTTTTTT
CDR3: CASSPGLAGTGELFF

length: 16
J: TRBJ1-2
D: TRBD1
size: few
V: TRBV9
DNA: TGTGCCAGCAGCACGGCAAAAGGACAGGGATTTAATGGCTACACCTTC
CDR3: CASSTAKGQGFNGYTF

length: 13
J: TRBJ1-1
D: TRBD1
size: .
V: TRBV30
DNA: TGTGCCTTTCAGACAGGGGGAGGCACTGAAGCTTTCTTT
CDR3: CAFQTGGGTEAFF

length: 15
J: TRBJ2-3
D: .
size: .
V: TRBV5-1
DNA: TGCGCCAGCAGCTTACAGGGAGCTAGCACAGATACGCAGTATTTT
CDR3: CASSLQGASTDTQYF

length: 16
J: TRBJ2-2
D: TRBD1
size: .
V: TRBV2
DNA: TGTGCCAGCAGTGTAAGGACAGGGGGCGCGACCGGGGAGCTGTTTTTT
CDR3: CASSVRTGGATGELFF

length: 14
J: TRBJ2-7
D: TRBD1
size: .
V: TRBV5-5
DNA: TGTGCCAGCAGCGGACAGGGGGTTGGAAACGAGCAGTACTTC
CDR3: CASSGQGVGNEQYF

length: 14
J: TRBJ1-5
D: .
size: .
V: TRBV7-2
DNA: TGTGCCAGCAGCCTACAGGGATCCAATCAGCCCCAGCATTTT
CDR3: CASSLQGSNQPQHF

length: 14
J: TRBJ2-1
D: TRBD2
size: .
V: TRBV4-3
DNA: TGCGCCAGCAGTAATAGCGGGGGGAACGATGAGCAGTTCTTC
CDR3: CASSNSGGNDEQFF

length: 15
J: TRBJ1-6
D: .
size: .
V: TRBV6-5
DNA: TGTGCCAGCAGGGATGACAGCTCCTATAATTCACCCCTCCACTTT
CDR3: CASRDDSSYNSPLHF

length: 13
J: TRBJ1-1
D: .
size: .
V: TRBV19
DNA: TGTGCCAGTATCCCCAGGGCGAACACTGAAGCTTTCTTT
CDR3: CASIPRANTEAFF

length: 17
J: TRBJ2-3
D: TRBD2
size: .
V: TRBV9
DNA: TGTGCCAGCAGCCCAGGGTGGCGGGGGGGCCCGGCAGATACGCAGTATTTT
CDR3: CASSPGWRGGPADTQYF

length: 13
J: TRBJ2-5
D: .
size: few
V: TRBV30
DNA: TGTGCCTGGAGGGAAAGAGGAGGCGCGACCCAGTACTTC
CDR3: CAWRERGGATQYF

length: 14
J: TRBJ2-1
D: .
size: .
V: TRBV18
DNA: TGTGCCAGCTCTCCCTCCACAGGTTTCGGTGAGCAGTTCTTC
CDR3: CASSPSTGFGEQFF

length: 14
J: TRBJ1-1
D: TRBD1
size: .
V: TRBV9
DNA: TGTGCCAGCAGCCCGACAGGGCAGAACACTGAAGCTTTCTTT
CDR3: CASSPTGQNTEAFF

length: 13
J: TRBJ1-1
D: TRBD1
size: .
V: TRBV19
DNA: TGTGCCAGTAGTCGACCCGGGACAGTTGTTGCTTTCTTT
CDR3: CASSRPGTVVAFF

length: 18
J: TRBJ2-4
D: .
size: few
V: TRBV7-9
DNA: TGTGCCAGCAGCTTAGTGTTAGACAAATACCTAGCCAAAAACATTCAGTACTTC
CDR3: CASSLVLDKYLAKNIQYF

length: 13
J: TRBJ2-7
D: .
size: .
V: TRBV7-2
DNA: TGTGCCAGCAGCGCAGGGCCTTTGGTTGTGCAGTACTTC
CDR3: CASSAGPLVVQYF

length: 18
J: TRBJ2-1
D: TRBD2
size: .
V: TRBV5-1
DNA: TGCGCCAGCAGCTTAAGGCTGCGGGGGGGCCGGGCCTACAATGAGCAGTTCTTC
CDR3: CASSLRLRGGRAYNEQFF